This T cell receptor beta chain was sequenced during a study of memory CD4+ T cells and cytomegalovirus serostatus. The repertoire was sequenced with immunoSEQ multiplex PCR; TCRdb's copy has only in-frame clones and lacks some. The sample holds tens of thousands of clones; roughly 83% are singletons and the top ten take 1% to 1.3%. Germline trimming cut 10 bases from V and 4 bases from J; bases unmatched to any gene: 5. The CDR3 sequence is 13 residues long. Germline values: CDR1 ENHRY, CDR2 SYGVKD. The sort gate was single viable CD3+CD4+CD8-CD45RO+ cells for memory CD4+ T cells. Notes on this clone: Its antigen is as yet unknown.

Study results and limitations: Suggested: most of the CMV-linked TCR signature lies in CD4+ memory cells.

This clonotype originated in an adult in good health and CMV-seronegative. Material: memory CD4+ T cells from blood. The J gene is TRBJ2-2, the V gene TRBV10-3; 8 nucleotides line up with TRBD1. This CDR3 reads CATRTGPTGELFF. The CDR3 DNA sequence: TGTGCCACCCGGACAGGGCCCACCGGGGAGCTGTTTTTT.